These 22 T cell receptor beta chains were sequenced from one sample in a study of blood T cell repertoires in COVID-19. TCRdb's table, derived via immunoSEQ multiplex PCR, lists solely in-frame clones and lacks some. The sample lists some 300,000 clones; approximately 86% were seen once. The sample was peripheral blood. The source of these receptors is a woman between 65 and 79 years old with COVID-19, enrolled during active disease.

V gene TRBV12-3 or TRBV12-4 combines with J gene TRBJ2-1; a weak D match, TRBD1 (5 bases). CDR3 length: 11 residues. The V end lost 3 bases, the J end lost 8 bases, and 5 bases lay between the germline ends. DNA of the CDR3: TGTGCCAGCAGTTTCAGGGATGAGCAGTTCTTC. It translates to CASSFRDEQFF.

The genes are TRBV12-3 or TRBV12-4 and TRBJ1-1; 7 positions agree with TRBD1. This CDR3 spans 13 amino acids. J was trimmed by 7 bases and V by 1 base; bases with no gene match: 3. CDR3: CASSLDRGIEAFF. In DNA form, the CDR3 reads TGTGCCAGCAGTTTAGACAGGGGAATTGAAGCTTTCTTT.

V is TRBV27 and J is TRBJ2-2, with 7 bases that match TRBD1. This CDR3 has 15 residues. CDR1 is MNHEY and CDR2 is SMNVEV in the germline V gene (reference sequence). V was pared by 6 bases and J by 4 bases, with 8 bases of the junction left unmatched. The CDR3 DNA follows: TGTGCCAGCAGATATAACAGGGGAAGCACCGGGGAGCTGTTTTTT. Amino acid sequence: CASRYNRGSTGELFF.

The CDR3 DNA is TGTGCCAGCAGCCCCTCGGGGACTTCCTACGAGCAGTACTTC. As protein: CASSPSGTSYEQYF. The V gene is TRBV9, the J gene TRBJ2-7; possibly TRBD2 for D (6 bases). V dropped 4 bases and J dropped 1 base, with 12 bases sitting between them. CDR1 SGDLS and CDR2 YYNGEE come from the germline V gene. The CDR3 loop spans 14 amino acids. Complete variable domain (other parts from reference TRBV9 and TRBJ2-7): DSGVTQTPKHLITATGQRVTLRCSPRSGDLSVYWYQQSLDQGLQFLIQYYNGEERAKGNILERFSAQQFPDLHSELNLSSLELGDSALYFCASSPSGTSYEQYFGPGTRLTVT.

The chain is built from TRBV5-1 and TRBJ1-5; D might be TRBD1 (5 bases). The V gene lost 4 bases and the J gene lost 3 bases, with 11 bases spanning the gap. The germline V gene has CDR1 SGHRS and CDR2 YFSETQ. CDR3 length: 14 residues. This CDR3 is CASSIGGVNQPQHF. For the CDR3, the DNA is TGCGCCAGCAGCATCGGGGGTGTCAATCAGCCCCAGCATTTT.

The chain joins TRBV7-2 to TRBJ2-2, with D possibly being TRBD1 (5 bases). The CDR3 runs 14 residues. The V end was cut by 3 bases, the J end by 7 bases, with 12 bases between. CDR1 is SGHTA and CDR2 is FQGNSA in the germline V gene. CDR3 DNA sequence: TGTGCCAGCAGCTTCATGTGGGGCATCGGGGAGCTGTTTTTT. Its protein is CASSFMWGIGELFF.

This sequence joins TRBV4-1 and TRBJ2-1; weak D call: TRBD2 (7 bases). The CDR3 has 14 residues. Trimming pared 6 bases from V and 7 bases from J, leaving 16 bases between. Germline-derived CDR1 and CDR2 are MGHRA and YSYEKL. Here the CDR3 reads CASRWGGLENEQFF. The CDR3 nucleotides read TGCGCCAGCAGATGGGGGGGGCTCGAAAATGAGCAGTTCTTC.

V gene TRBV28 combines with J gene TRBJ1-4; 10 bases line up with TRBD1. CDR1 is MDHEN, CDR2 SYDVKM, per germline. The CDR3 is 17 amino acids. J lost 2 bases, V lost 4 bases, and 7 bases had no gene match. CDR3 DNA: TGTGCCAGCAGTTCTAGGGACAGGGGACCTACTAATGAAAAACTGTTTTTT. Amino acid sequence: CASSSRDRGPTNEKLFF.

The chain has TRBV7-2 and TRBJ2-3; 9 bases are a match to TRBD1. The J segment lost 8 bases and the V segment lost 6 bases, leaving 15 bases of the junction unmatched. Germline V gene data show CDR1 as SGHTA and CDR2 as FQGNSA. The CDR3 length is 16 residues. The CDR3 nucleotides read TGTGCCAGCAGGTCACCGGGACAGGGTCCCGGCGGTACGCAGTATTTT. It specifies CASRSPGQGPGGTQYF. The whole variable domain, remainder taken from reference TRBV7-2 and TRBJ2-3, is GAGVSQSPSNKVTEKGKDVELRCDPISGHTALYWYRQSLGQGLEFLIYFQGNSAPDKSGLPSDRFSAERTGGSVSTLTIQRTQQEDSAVYLCASRSPGQGPGGTQYFGPGTRLTVL.

The chain combines TRBV30 with TRBJ2-3, with a possible D match to TRBD1 (5 bases). V lost 1 base and J 5 bases, leaving 13 bases between the germline ends. Germline CDR1 reads GTSNPN; CDR2 reads SVGIG (reference sequence). The CDR3 is 14 residues long. CDR3 sequence (DNA): TGTGCCTGGAGTGGATTGACAGCCGTAGATACGCAGTATTTT. It encodes CAWSGLTAVDTQYF.

The rearrangement uses TRBV9 and TRBJ2-2, with TRBD1 matching over 7 bases. V was clipped by 4 bases and J by 7 bases; unmatched bases: 4. The CDR3 consists of 13 residues. Per the germline V gene, CDR1 is SGDLS and CDR2 is YYNGEE. The CDR3 coding sequence is TGTGCCAGCAGCATGACAGGGTTCGGGGAGCTGTTTTTT. Translated: CASSMTGFGELFF. The full variable domain, completed using reference TRBV9 and TRBJ2-2, is DSGVTQTPKHLITATGQRVTLRCSPRSGDLSVYWYQQSLDQGLQFLIQYYNGEERAKGNILERFSAQQFPDLHSELNLSSLELGDSALYFCASSMTGFGELFFGEGSRLTVL.

The chain is built from TRBV18 and TRBJ2-3; 8 bases match TRBD1. Germline V gene sequence: CDR1 KGHSH, CDR2 LQKENI. The V segment lost 4 bases and the J segment 5 bases; nucleotides outside the gene matches: 5. The length of the CDR3 is 14 residues. This CDR3 is CASSLGQGGDTQYF. The CDR3 nucleotides read TGTGCCAGCTCACTAGGACAGGGTGGAGATACGCAGTATTTT.

The chain carries TRBV7-9 and TRBJ2-1, with 10 bases lining up with TRBD1. This CDR3 contains 15 residues. Germline V gene sequence: CDR1 SEHNR, CDR2 FQNEAQ (reference sequence). The V gene end was trimmed by 1 base and the J gene end by 7 bases; junction bases not matched to a gene: 4. The CDR3 DNA reads TGTGCCAGCAGCTTAGGGGGACAGGGGATAAATGAGCAGTTCTTC. Translated: CASSLGGQGINEQFF.

This clone was seen a single time. The J gene is TRBJ2-5, the V gene TRBV7-2; 15 bases are a match to TRBD2. With V trimmed by 1 base and J by 7 bases, 4 bases remained unmatched. Germline V lookup: CDR1 SGHTA, CDR2 FQGNSA. The CDR3 has 16 residues. DNA of the CDR3: TGTGCCAGCAGCTTAGGACCGGGACTAGCGGGGGGGACCCAGTACTTC. It translates to CASSLGPGLAGGTQYF. Supplemented by reference TRBV7-2 and TRBJ2-5, the full variable domain reads GAGVSQSPSNKVTEKGKDVELRCDPISGHTALYWYRQSLGQGLEFLIYFQGNSAPDKSGLPSDRFSAERTGGSVSTLTIQRTQQEDSAVYLCASSLGPGLAGGTQYFGPGTRLLVL.

The CDR3 DNA sequence: TGTGCCTGGAGTAGATACCGAGCGGGGGGCTCTTTCAATGAGCAGTTCTTC. Its translation: CAWSRYRAGGSFNEQFF. This chain uses TRBV30 with TRBJ2-1; 9 bases map to TRBD2. The V gene's germline CDR1 is GTSNPN and CDR2 SVGIG (reference sequence). The CDR3 runs 17 residues. The ends lost 2 bases at V and 6 bases at J; junction bases unmatched: 14.

This chain connects TRBV21-1 to TRBJ1-4; the table's D call TRBD1 went unverified against the DNA. TRBV21-1 is labeled a pseudogene. The CDR3 runs to 18 residues. CDR3 loop: CASSKIRTGITTNEKLFF. The CDR3 DNA follows: TGTGCCAGCAGCAAAATCCGGACAGGGATTACAACTAATGAAAAACTGTTTTTT.

On this clone: Other DNA sequences of this sample code for an identical CDR3. This chain connects TRBV6-5 to TRBJ2-7; D call uncertain. Germline V CDR1 and CDR2: MNHEY, SVGAGI. Trimming stripped 5 bases from V and 0 bases from J, with 8 bases between. The CDR3 consists of 13 residues. The CDR3 nucleotides are TGTGCCAGCAGTCGCGGTGGCTCCTACGAGCAGTACTTC. It specifies CASSRGGSYEQYF.

J is TRBJ1-2 and V is TRBV2, with D possibly TRBD1 on 5 matching bases. Germline V gene lookup returns CDR1 SNHLY and CDR2 FYNNEI. The CDR3 is made up of 14 amino acids. V was shortened by 7 bases and J by 5 bases, with 17 bases between the two germline ends. CDR3 sequence: CASTPDKAVYGYTF. CDR3 DNA: TGTGCCAGCACTCCGGACAAGGCCGTTTATGGCTACACCTTC.

This chain links TRBV7-2 with TRBJ2-3, with unresolved D. V lost 5 bases and J 6 bases, leaving 6 bases between the germline ends. This CDR3 contains 11 residues. Germline V gives CDR1 SGHTA, CDR2 FQGNSA. CDR3 nucleotides: TGTGCCAGCAGCCCCGCGGATACGCAGTATTTT. Translated: CASSPADTQYF. Full variable domain (outside the CDR3, taken from reference TRBV7-2 and TRBJ2-3): GAGVSQSPSNKVTEKGKDVELRCDPISGHTALYWYRQSLGQGLEFLIYFQGNSAPDKSGLPSDRFSAERTGGSVSTLTIQRTQQEDSAVYLCASSPADTQYFGPGTRLTVL.

The chain couples TRBV5-6 to TRBJ1-2; 8 nucleotides agree with TRBD1. This CDR3 region has 16 residues. The junction had 16 bases not matched to a gene; V was cut back by 4 bases and J by 8 bases. Germline V gene lookup returns CDR1 SGHDT and CDR2 YYEEEE. CDR3: CASSITPGQGASGYTF. CDR3 nucleotides: TGTGCCAGCAGCATTACCCCCGGGCAGGGGGCGTCGGGCTACACCTTC.

The chain combines TRBV9 with TRBJ2-7; 8 nucleotides match TRBD2. The CDR3 extends over 15 amino acids. With 4 bases clipped from V and 3 bases from J, the junction kept 9 bases outside the gene matches. Germline assignment: CDR1 SGDLS and CDR2 YYNGEE. DNA for the CDR3: TGTGCCAGCAGCTCTCGGGGGGGCAGCAACTACGAGCAGTACTTC. It is translated as CASSSRGGSNYEQYF. Full variable domain (rest looked up from reference TRBV9 and TRBJ2-7): DSGVTQTPKHLITATGQRVTLRCSPRSGDLSVYWYQQSLDQGLQFLIQYYNGEERAKGNILERFSAQQFPDLHSELNLSSLELGDSALYFCASSSRGGSNYEQYFGPGTRLTVT.

The CDR3 here is CASSLMGGHNSPLHF. As DNA, the CDR3 is TGTGCCAGCAGCTTAATGGGGGGACATAATTCACCCCTCCACTTT. The chain links TRBV7-2 to TRBJ1-6, with a possible D match to TRBD1 (5 bases). Per the germline V gene, CDR1 is SGHTA and CDR2 is FQGNSA. V lost 2 bases to trimming and J lost 5 bases, with 10 bases between them. This CDR3 spans 15 amino acids.